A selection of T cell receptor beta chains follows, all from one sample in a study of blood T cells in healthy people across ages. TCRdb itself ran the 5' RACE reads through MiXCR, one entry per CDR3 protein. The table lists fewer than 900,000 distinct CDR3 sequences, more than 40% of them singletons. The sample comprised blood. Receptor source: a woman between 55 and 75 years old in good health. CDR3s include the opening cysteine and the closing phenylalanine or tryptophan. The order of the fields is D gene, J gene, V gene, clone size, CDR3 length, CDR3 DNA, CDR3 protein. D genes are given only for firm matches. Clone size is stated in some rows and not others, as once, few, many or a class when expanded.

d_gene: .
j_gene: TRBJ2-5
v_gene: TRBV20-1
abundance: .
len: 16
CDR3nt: TGCAGTGCAAGGGGCTCTCGGGCAGAGAGAAAAGAGACCCAGTACTTC
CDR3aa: CSARGSRAERKETQYF

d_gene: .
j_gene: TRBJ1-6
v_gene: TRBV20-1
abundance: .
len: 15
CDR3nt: TGCAGTGCTAGAACGGTTGAGGGTGGTAATTCACCCCTCCACTTT
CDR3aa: CSARTVEGGNSPLHF

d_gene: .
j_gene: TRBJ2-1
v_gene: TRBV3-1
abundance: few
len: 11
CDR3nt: TGTGCCAGCAGCCACAGTAGTGAGCAGTTCTTC
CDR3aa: CASSHSSEQFF

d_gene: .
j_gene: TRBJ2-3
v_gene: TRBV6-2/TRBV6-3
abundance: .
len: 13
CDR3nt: TGTGCCAGCAGTTCCTACAGGGCTGATACGCAGTATTTT
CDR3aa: CASSSYRADTQYF

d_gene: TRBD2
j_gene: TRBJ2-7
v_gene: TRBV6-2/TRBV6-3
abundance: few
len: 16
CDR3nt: TGTGCCAGCAGCATTTGGACTAGCGGGAGGTCCTACGAGCAGTACTTC
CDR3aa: CASSIWTSGRSYEQYF

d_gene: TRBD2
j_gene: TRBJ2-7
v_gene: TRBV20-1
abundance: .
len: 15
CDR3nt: TGCAGTGCCCTTCAGGCGGACGGGGGGGACAATGAGCAGTACTTC
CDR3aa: CSALQADGGDNEQYF

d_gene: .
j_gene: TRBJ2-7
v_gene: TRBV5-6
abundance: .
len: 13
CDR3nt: TGTGCCAGCAGCTCGGGACTGTACAATGAGCAGTACTTC
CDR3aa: CASSSGLYNEQYF

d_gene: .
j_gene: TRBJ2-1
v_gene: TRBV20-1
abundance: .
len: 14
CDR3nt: TGCAGTGCTAGAGAAGGGTTCTCCTACAATGAGCAGTTCTTC
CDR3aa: CSAREGFSYNEQFF

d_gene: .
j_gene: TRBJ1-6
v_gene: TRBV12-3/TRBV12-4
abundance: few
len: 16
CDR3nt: TGTGCCAGCAGTCCCCGGATCGGGAACGGGAACTCACCCCTCCACTTT
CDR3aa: CASSPRIGNGNSPLHF

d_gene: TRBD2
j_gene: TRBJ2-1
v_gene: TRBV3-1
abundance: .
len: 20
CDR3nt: TGTGCCAGCAGCGGATCCGGGACTAGCGGCTTCATAAGCTCCTACAATGAGCAGTTCTTC
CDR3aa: CASSGSGTSGFISSYNEQFF

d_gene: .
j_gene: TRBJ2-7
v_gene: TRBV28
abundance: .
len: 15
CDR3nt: TGTGCCACCTTCACCCAGGCGCCTGCGGGGAATGTGCAGTACTTC
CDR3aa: CATFTQAPAGNVQYF

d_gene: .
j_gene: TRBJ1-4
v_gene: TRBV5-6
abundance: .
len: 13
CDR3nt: TGTGCCAGCAGCTTGGTTAGCGCAGAGAGACTGTTTTTT
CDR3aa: CASSLVSAERLFF

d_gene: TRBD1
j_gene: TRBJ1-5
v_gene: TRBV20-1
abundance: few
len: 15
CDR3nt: TGCAGTGCTAAATCCTGGACAGGGTTTGATCAGCCCCAGCATTTT
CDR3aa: CSAKSWTGFDQPQHF

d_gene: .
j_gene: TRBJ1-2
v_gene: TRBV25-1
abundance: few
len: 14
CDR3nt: TGTGCCAGCAGTGAATGGGGCAGGGGAGGAGGCTACACCTTC
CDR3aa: CASSEWGRGGGYTF

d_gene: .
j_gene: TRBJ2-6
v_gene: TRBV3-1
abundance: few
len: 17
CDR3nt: TGTGCCAGCAGCCAAGACGGCAGCCAGTCTGGGGCCAACGTCCTGACTTTC
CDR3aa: CASSQDGSQSGANVLTF

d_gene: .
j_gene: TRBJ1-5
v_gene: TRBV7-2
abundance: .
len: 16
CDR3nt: TGTGCCAGCAGCCCCCGGGGTCAGGATAGCAATCAGCCCCAGCATTTT
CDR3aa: CASSPRGQDSNQPQHF

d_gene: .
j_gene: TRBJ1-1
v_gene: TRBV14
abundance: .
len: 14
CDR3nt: TGTGCCAGCAGCCACCGGGGCCGAGGCACTGAAGCTTTCTTT
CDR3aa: CASSHRGRGTEAFF

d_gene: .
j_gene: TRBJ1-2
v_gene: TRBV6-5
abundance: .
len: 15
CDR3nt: TGTGCCAGCACCCGATTGGGGGGAAAGCGCTATGGCTACACCTTC
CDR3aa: CASTRLGGKRYGYTF

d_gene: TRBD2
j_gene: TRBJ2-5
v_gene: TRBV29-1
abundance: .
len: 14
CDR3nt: TGCAGCGTAGGGACTAGCGGGAATCAAGAGACCCAGTACTTC
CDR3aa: CSVGTSGNQETQYF

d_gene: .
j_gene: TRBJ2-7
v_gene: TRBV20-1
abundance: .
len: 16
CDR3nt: TGCAGTGCTAGTGAAAAGGGTGGGGATAGCTCCTACGAGCAGTACTTC
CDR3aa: CSASEKGGDSSYEQYF

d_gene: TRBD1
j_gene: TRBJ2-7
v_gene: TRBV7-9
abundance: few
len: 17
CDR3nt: TGTGCCAGCAGCTTACCGACAGGGTCCTCAATGGGGTCCGAGCAGTACTTC
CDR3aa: CASSLPTGSSMGSEQYF

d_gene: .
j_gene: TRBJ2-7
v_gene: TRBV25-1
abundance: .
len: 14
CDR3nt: TGTGCCAGCAGTGATCGATACGGGACCTACGAGCAGTACTTC
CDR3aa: CASSDRYGTYEQYF

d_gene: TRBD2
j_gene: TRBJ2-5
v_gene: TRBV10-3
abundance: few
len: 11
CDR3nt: TGTGCCGTACTAGCGGGGGAGACCCAGTACTTC
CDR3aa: CAVLAGETQYF

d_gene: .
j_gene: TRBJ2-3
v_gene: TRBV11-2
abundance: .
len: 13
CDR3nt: TGTGCCAGCAGCCCAGTGGTGGGGGATACGCAGTATTTT
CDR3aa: CASSPVVGDTQYF

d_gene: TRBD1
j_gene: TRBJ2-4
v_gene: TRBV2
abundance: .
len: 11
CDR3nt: TGTGCCAGCAGGGAACAGGGGGTTCAGTACTTC
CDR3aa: CASREQGVQYF

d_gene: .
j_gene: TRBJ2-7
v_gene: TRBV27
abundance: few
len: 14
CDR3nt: TGTGCCAGCAGAACCTACGGGAGCTCCTACGAGCAGTACTTC
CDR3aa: CASRTYGSSYEQYF

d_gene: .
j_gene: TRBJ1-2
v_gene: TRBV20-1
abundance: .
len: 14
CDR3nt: TGCAGTGCTAGAGATGACCACAGGGTCGATGGCTACACCTTC
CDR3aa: CSARDDHRVDGYTF

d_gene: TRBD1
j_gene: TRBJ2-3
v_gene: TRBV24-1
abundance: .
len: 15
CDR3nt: TGTGCCACCAGTGACCCGGGACAGGGCACAGATACGCAGTATTTT
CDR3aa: CATSDPGQGTDTQYF

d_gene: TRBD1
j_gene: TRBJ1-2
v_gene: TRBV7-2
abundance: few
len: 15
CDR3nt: TGTGCCAGCAGTAACATGCAGGGGGCCCAAAGTGGCTACACCTTC
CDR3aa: CASSNMQGAQSGYTF

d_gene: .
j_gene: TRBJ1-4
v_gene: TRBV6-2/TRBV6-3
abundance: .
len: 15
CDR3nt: TGTGCCAGCAGTTCCTCGGGGGCGATTGTTGAAAAACTGTTTTTT
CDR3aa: CASSSSGAIVEKLFF

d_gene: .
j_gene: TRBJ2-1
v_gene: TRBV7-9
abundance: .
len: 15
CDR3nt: TGTGCCAGCAGCTCCACCGGGACTGGGGCATGTGAGCAGTTCTTC
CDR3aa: CASSSTGTGACEQFF

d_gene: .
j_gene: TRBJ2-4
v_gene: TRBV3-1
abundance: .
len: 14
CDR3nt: TGTGCCAGCAGCCTCTCTTGGTCCAAAAACATTCAGTACTTC
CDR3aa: CASSLSWSKNIQYF

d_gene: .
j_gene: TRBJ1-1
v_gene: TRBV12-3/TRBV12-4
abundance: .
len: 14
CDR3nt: TGTGCCAGCAGGGACACTTTGGTGGACACTGAAGCTTTCTTT
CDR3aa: CASRDTLVDTEAFF

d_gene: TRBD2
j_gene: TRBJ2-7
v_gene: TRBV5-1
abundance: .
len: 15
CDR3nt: TGCGCCAGCAGCAATCAGCGGGAGGGCCCCTACGAGCAGTACTTC
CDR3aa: CASSNQREGPYEQYF

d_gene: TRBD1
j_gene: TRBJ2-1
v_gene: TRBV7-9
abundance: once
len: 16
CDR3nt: TGTGCCAGCAGCCTAGGGAGGACAGGGGTTTTAAATGAGCAGTTCTTC
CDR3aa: CASSLGRTGVLNEQFF

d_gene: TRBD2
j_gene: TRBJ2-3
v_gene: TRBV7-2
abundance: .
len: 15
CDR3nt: TGTGCCAGCCAGCCAGTAGCGGGGTGGGTGGATACGCAGTATTTT
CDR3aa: CASQPVAGWVDTQYF

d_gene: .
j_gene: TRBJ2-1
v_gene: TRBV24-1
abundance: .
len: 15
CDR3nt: TGTGCCACCAGTGTGGTTTCCAGCGGATACAATGAGCAGTTCTTC
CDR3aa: CATSVVSSGYNEQFF

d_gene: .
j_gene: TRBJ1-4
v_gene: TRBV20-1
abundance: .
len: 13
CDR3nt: TGCAGTGCCCCCGGCGCAACTAATGAAAAACTGTTTTTT
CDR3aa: CSAPGATNEKLFF

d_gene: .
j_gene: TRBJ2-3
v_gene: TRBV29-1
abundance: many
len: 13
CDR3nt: TGCAGCGGCGGACGGATACTCACAGATACGCAGTATTTT
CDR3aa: CSGGRILTDTQYF

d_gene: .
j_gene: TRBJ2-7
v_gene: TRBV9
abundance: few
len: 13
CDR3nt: TGTGCCAGCAGCTCGCAGAACTCCTACGAGCAGTACTTC
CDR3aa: CASSSQNSYEQYF

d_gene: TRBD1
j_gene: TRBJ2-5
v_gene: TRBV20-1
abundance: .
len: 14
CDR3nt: TGCAGTGCTAAGGGACAGGGTAGCTGGGAGACCCAGTACTTC
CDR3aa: CSAKGQGSWETQYF

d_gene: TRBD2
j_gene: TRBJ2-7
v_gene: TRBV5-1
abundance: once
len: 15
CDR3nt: TGCGCCAGCAGCTTGAGCGGACTAGCTAACTACGAGCAGTACTTC
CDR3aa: CASSLSGLANYEQYF

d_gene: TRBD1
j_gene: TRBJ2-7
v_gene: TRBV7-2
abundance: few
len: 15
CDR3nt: TGTGCCAGCAGCCGTCTCCGGGACAGGGTCTACGAGCAGTACTTC
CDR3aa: CASSRLRDRVYEQYF

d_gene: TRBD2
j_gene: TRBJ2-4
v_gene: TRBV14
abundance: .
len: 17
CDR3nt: TGTGCCAGCAGCCAAGGAGTCAGCGGGAGTTCCGAAAACATTCAGTACTTC
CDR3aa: CASSQGVSGSSENIQYF

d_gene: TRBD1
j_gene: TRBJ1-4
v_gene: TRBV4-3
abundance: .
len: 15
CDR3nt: TGCGCCAGCAGCACCCTGACAGGGCTAGGTGAAAAACTGTTTTTT
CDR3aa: CASSTLTGLGEKLFF

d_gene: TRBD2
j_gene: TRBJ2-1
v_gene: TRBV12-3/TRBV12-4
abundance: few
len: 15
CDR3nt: TGTGCCAGCAGTTTACAAGCGGGAACCTACAATGAGCAGTTCTTC
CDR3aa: CASSLQAGTYNEQFF

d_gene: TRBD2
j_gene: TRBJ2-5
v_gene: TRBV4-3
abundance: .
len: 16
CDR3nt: TGCGCCAGCAGCCAAGTAGCGGGAGGCTCGGGGAATGAGCAGTACTTC
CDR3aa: CASSQVAGGSGNEQYF

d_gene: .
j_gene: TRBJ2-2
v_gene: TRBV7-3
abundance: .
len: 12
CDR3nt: TGTGCCAGCAGCTTAAAGGGCGGGGAGCTGTTTTTT
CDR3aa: CASSLKGGELFF

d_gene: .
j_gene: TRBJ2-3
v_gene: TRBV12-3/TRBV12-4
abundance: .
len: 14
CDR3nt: TGTGCCAGCAGTAGGGGCGCTAGCACAGATACGCGGTATTTT
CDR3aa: CASSRGASTDTRYF

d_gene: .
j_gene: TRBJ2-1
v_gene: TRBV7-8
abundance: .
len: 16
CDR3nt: TGTGCCAACAGCTTAGGGCGGGACCTCCTACGGGATGAGCAGTTCTTC
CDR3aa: CANSLGRDLLRDEQFF

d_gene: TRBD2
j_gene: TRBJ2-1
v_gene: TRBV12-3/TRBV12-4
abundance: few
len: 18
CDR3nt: TGTGCCAGCACCCTCGCTAGCGGGAGTGTGGTTGGCGGGGATGAGCAGTTCTTC
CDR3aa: CASTLASGSVVGGDEQFF

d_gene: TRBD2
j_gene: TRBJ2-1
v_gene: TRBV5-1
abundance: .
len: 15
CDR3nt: TGCGCCAGCAGCGTCGGGAGGACTCCCTACAATGAGCAGTTCTTC
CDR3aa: CASSVGRTPYNEQFF

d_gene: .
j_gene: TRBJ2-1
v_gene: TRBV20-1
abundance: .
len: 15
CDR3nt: TGCAGTGCTCTCGGTTTAGCAGCTACCTACAATGAGCAGTTCTTC
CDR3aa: CSALGLAATYNEQFF

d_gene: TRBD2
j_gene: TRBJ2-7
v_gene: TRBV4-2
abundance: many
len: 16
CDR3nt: TGTGCCAGCAGCCAAGCTGAAACTAGCGGGCACTACGAGCAGTACTTC
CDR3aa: CASSQAETSGHYEQYF

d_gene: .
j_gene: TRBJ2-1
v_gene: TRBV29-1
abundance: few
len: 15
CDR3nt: TGCAGCGTGACGGACGGGCGGAGAAACAACAATGAGCAGTTCTTC
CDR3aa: CSVTDGRRNNNEQFF

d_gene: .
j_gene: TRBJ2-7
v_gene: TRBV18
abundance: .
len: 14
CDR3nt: TGTGCCAGCTCACGGCAATCGGACTCCTACGAGCAGTACTTC
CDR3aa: CASSRQSDSYEQYF

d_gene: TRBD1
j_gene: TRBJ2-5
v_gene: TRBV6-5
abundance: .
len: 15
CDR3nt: TGTGCCAGCAGTCCTGATCTGGACAGGGGCGAGACCCAGTACTTC
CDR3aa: CASSPDLDRGETQYF

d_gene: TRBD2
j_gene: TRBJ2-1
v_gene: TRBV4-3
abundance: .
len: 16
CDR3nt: TGCGCCAGCAGCCTCGGGACTACCGAATCCTACAATGAGCAGTTCTTC
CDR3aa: CASSLGTTESYNEQFF

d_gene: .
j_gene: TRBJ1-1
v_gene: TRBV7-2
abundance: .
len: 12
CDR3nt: TGTGCCAGCAGCTTAGTTAGAAAGCAAGCTTTCTTT
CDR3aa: CASSLVRKQAFF

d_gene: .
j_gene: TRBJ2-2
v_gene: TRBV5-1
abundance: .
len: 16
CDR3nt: TGCGCCAGCAGCTCAACTATAGCTGTGTCCACCGGGGAGCTGTTTTTT
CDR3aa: CASSSTIAVSTGELFF